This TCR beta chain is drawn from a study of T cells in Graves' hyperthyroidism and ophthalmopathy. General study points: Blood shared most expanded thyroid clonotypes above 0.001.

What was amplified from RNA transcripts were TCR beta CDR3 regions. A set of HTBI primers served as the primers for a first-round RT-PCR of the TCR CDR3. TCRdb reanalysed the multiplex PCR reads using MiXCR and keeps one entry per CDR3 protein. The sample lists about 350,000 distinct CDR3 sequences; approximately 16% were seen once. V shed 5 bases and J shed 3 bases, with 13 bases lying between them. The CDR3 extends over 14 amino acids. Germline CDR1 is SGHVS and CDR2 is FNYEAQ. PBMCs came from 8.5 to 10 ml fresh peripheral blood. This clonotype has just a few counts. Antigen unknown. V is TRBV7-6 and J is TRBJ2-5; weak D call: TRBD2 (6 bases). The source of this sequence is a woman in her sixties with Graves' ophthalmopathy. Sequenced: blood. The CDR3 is CASSHSPSEETQYF. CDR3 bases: TGTGCCAGCAGCCACAGCCCTAGCGAAGAGACCCAGTACTTC.